Below, 7 T cell receptor beta chains from the same sample are listed, as sequenced in a study of blood T cell repertoires in COVID-19. Clones were sequenced by immunoSEQ multiplex PCR, and TCRdb holds only the in-frame ones, with some missing. The table records 95,000 to 110,000 clones, around 87% of them present only once. The sequencing input was peripheral blood. Every receptor here comes from a man in his fifties or sixties with acute or convalescent COVID-19.

This chain links TRBV7-2 with TRBJ2-1; 9 nucleotides align to TRBD1. The CDR3 loop spans 15 amino acids. Unmatched junction bases numbered 6, after V lost 5 bases and J lost 4 bases. Germline CDR1 is SGHTA and CDR2 is FQGNSA. The CDR3 coding sequence is TGTGCCAGCAGCGGTACAGGGGGCGGGTACAATGAGCAGTTCTTC. It is translated as CASSGTGGGYNEQFF.

V is TRBV18 and J is TRBJ2-7; 7 nucleotides match TRBD2. The CDR3 loop spans 15 amino acids. V trimming: 4 bases; J trimming: 6 bases; junction bases outside the gene matches: 12. Germline assignment: CDR1 KGHSH and CDR2 LQKENI. This CDR3 reads CASSRFEGLEGEQYF. CDR3 bases: TGTGCCAGCTCACGGTTCGAAGGACTAGAGGGCGAGCAGTACTTC.

The J gene is TRBJ2-4, the V gene TRBV6-6; 7 positions agree with TRBD1. The CDR3 is 16 residues long. Losses at the gene ends were 2 bases for V and 2 bases for J; bases not matched to a gene: 6. Germline CDR1 reads MNHNY; CDR2 reads SVGAGI (reference sequence). The CDR3 bases are TGTGCCAGCAGTTACCCTCAGGGGGTGACCAAAAACATTCAGTACTTC. As protein: CASSYPQGVTKNIQYF.

This chain connects TRBV11-1 to TRBJ1-2, with D possibly matching TRBD1 (6 bases). Trimming removed 5 bases at V and 6 bases at J, with 16 bases between. Germline loops: CDR1 SGHAT, CDR2 FQDESV (reference sequence). CDR3 size: 14 residues. In DNA, the CDR3 is TGTGCCAGCAGCGCCCAGACAGGATCGAATGGCTACACCTTC. It codes for CASSAQTGSNGYTF.

The rearrangement joins TRBV4-1 to TRBJ2-7; TRBD2 aligns across 11 bases. Germline V gene lookup returns CDR1 MGHRA and CDR2 YSYEKL. The CDR3 is made up of 17 amino acids. The junction had 7 bases not matched to a gene; V was cut back by 1 base and J by 2 bases. The CDR3 sequence is CASSQVPGTSGPYEQYF. The CDR3 coding sequence is TGCGCCAGCAGCCAAGTCCCCGGGACTAGCGGACCCTACGAGCAGTACTTC.

The genes are TRBV28 and TRBJ2-2; TRBD2 matches at 7 bases. Trimming at V came to 2 bases and at J to 6 bases, leaving 6 bases not matched to a gene. In germline, CDR1 is MDHEN, CDR2 SYDVKM. This CDR3 is built from 15 residues. In nucleotides, the CDR3 is TGTGCCAGCAGTTTAAGGGCGGGGGTCCCCGGGGAGCTGTTTTTT. This encodes CASSLRAGVPGELFF.

The rearrangement joins TRBV19 to TRBJ1-5, with 7 bases identical to TRBD1. Unmatched junction bases numbered 12, after V lost 7 bases and J lost 3 bases. The germline gives CDR1 LNHDA, CDR2 SQIVND (reference sequence). The CDR3 has 16 amino acids. CDR3 DNA: TGTGCCAGTACTCTCACTCCGGGACAGCTCAATCAGCCCCAGCATTTT. Translated: CASTLTPGQLNQPQHF. Using reference TRBV19 and TRBJ1-5 for the parts outside the CDR3, the full variable domain is DGGITQSPKYLFRKEGQNVTLSCEQNLNHDAMYWYRQDPGQGLRLIYYSQIVNDFQKGDIAEGYSVSREKKESFPLTVTSAQKNPTAFYLCASTLTPGQLNQPQHFGDGTRLSIL.